Listed here are 13 T cell receptor beta chains from one sample, sequenced in a study of cytomegalovirus exposure and HLA in healthy donors (dated by TCRdb to between 2016 and 2019). The library was obtained by the immunoSEQ multiplex PCR assay. For the multiplex PCR, a mixture combining 60 forward primers for TCR Vbeta segments and 13 reverse primers for TCR Jbeta segments was used. In its TCRdb copy, this immuneACCESS table keeps in-frame sequences only and misses some clones. Where compared with another copy, unresolved V genes explain less than half of these, and the others have no known cause. The sample table holds 130,000 to 150,000 clones. The ten largest account for 0.75% to 1% of the sample. The specimen was PBMCs. These receptors originate from a male donor in good health and CMV-seronegative.

The V call is TRBV4-3, the J call TRBJ1-2, with 8 bases that match TRBD1. Germline V gives CDR1 LGHNA, CDR2 YSLEER. V lost 1 base and J lost 4; bases outside the gene matches: 5. CDR3 size: 15 residues. The CDR3 region has the DNA TGCGCCAGCAGCCAAGCCAGGGGGCTAGGCTATGGCTACACCTTC. Its translation: CASSQARGLGYGYTF.

To note about this clone: The junction departs from the called germline gene at one end, perhaps through a read error. The V call is TRBV7-7, the J call TRBJ1-2, with a weak D call TRBD1 (5 bases). In germline, CDR1 is SSHAT, CDR2 FNYEAQ (reference sequence). The CDR3 runs to 15 residues. DNA of the CDR3: TGTGCTAGCAGGATGGGGCCGGGACTCGGATATGGCTACACCTTC. It yields the protein CASRMGPGLGYGYTF.

This rearrangement joins TRBV29-1 to TRBJ1-2, with unresolved D. Trimming removed 4 bases from V and 4 bases from J, with 10 bases in between. The germline V gene encodes CDR1 SQVTM and CDR2 ANQGSEA. The CDR3 spans 12 residues. CDR3 sequence: CSVVAETYGYTF. In nucleotides, the CDR3 is TGCAGCGTTGTAGCAGAAACCTATGGCTACACCTTC.

The chain recombines TRBV5-4 with TRBJ1-2; D gene ambiguous. The CDR3 sequence is 13 residues long. Trimming shortened V by 1 base and J by 7 bases, and 11 bases separated the two germline ends. Per the germline V gene, CDR1 is SGHNT and CDR2 is YYREEE (reference sequence). The CDR3 DNA reads TGTGCCAGCAGCTTGTCCCCTACGGGTGGCTACACCTTC. Translation: CASSLSPTGGYTF.

With respect to this clone: The same CDR3 can be traced to other DNA sequences in this sample. J is TRBJ2-3 and V is TRBV30; maybe TRBD2 (5 bases). The CDR3 sequence is 15 residues long. Trimming pared 0 bases from V and 5 bases from J, leaving 15 bases between. Germline V lookup: CDR1 GTSNPN, CDR2 SVGIG (reference sequence). The CDR3 DNA follows: TGTGCCTGGAGTGTGAGTCTCCTAGCTGGAGATACGCAGTATTTT. Translated, it gives CAWSVSLLAGDTQYF.

The rearrangement uses TRBV27 and TRBJ1-1; D gene ambiguous. The CDR3 length is 14 residues. Germline V gene data show CDR1 as MNHEY and CDR2 as SMNVEV (reference sequence). Between the trimmed V and J ends, which lost 0 bases and 1 base, there was a span of 6 bases. CDR3 loop: CASSLSRGNTEAFF. The CDR3 DNA reads as TGTGCCAGCAGTTTATCGCGAGGGAACACTGAAGCTTTCTTT.

The V call is TRBV9, the J call TRBJ2-5; 8 bases fit TRBD2. There are 16 residues in the CDR3. Trimming at V came to 4 bases and at J to 1 base, leaving 9 bases not matched to a gene. Germline CDR1 and CDR2: SGDLS and YYNGEE. The CDR3 DNA follows: TGTGCCAGCAGCTACGCGGTCGGGACTAGCCAAGAGACCCAGTACTTC. Protein: CASSYAVGTSQETQYF.

The V gene is TRBV5-1, the J gene TRBJ1-1; unclear D gene. This CDR3 has 13 amino acids. Germline V gives CDR1 SGHRS, CDR2 YFSETQ. The V end lost 5 bases, the J end lost 0 bases, and 8 bases lay between the germline ends. CDR3 in DNA: TGCGCCAGCAGATTGAACATGAACACTGAAGCTTTCTTT. This sequence encodes CASRLNMNTEAFF.

This chain connects TRBV30 to TRBJ1-2; 11 nucleotides match TRBD1. J gave up 1 base and V 2 bases, and 12 bases lay outside the gene matches. This CDR3 is 18 amino acids long. The germline V gene encodes CDR1 GTSNPN and CDR2 SVGIG (reference sequence). The CDR3 nucleotides are TGTGCCTGGAGTCCCCCCGGGACAGGGGGGCCCGTTAACTATGGCTACACCTTC. Protein product: CAWSPPGTGGPVNYGYTF.

V and J are TRBV27 and TRBJ1-2; the D gene is possibly TRBD1 (5 bases). V lost 0 bases to trimming and J lost 4 bases, with 9 bases between them. There are 14 residues in the CDR3. Germline CDR1 and CDR2: MNHEY and SMNVEV (reference sequence). DNA of the CDR3: TGTGCCAGCAGTTTATCCTGGCAGGGCTATGGCTACACCTTC. As protein: CASSLSWQGYGYTF.

The J gene is TRBJ2-7, the V gene TRBV6-1, with 7 bases that match TRBD2. The length of the CDR3 is 14 residues. CDR1 is MNHNS and CDR2 is SASEGT in the germline V gene. The J segment lost 3 bases and the V segment lost 5 bases, leaving 7 bases of the junction unmatched. The CDR3 DNA reads as TGTGCCAGCAGTCTCCTAGCGGAAGGCTACGAGCAGTACTTC. Translation gives CASSLLAEGYEQYF.

The chain uses TRBV7-9 and TRBJ1-1; unclear D gene. Germline V CDR1 and CDR2: SEHNR, FQNEAQ (reference sequence). The V gene lost 5 bases and the J gene lost 5 bases, with 6 bases spanning the gap. There are 11 residues in the CDR3. CDR3 in DNA: TGTGCCAGCAGCCCCACTACTGAAGCTTTCTTT. This translates into CASSPTTEAFF.

V is TRBV6-6 and J is TRBJ1-1, with D possibly matching TRBD1 (6 bases). The CDR3 spans 14 residues. V lost 4 bases and J lost 6, with 15 bases in between. Germline CDR1 is MNHNY and CDR2 is SVGAGI (reference sequence). The CDR3 bases are TGTGCCAGCAGTTCGGCACAGGGTGGAGCTGAAGCTTTCTTT. It is translated as CASSSAQGGAEAFF.